This T cell receptor beta chain was captured in a study of long-term antiretroviral therapy in people with HIV. Running of the v3.0 immunoSEQ assay took place at survey level. The data were produced by immunoSEQ multiplex PCR, yet TCRdb's version contains in-frame clones alone and is incomplete. The repertoire holds about 33,000 clones, with roughly 97% as singletons. This receptor was obtained from a man aged 25 to 40 with HIV. Material: unsorted PBMCs, obtained 6.9 years after starting antiretroviral therapy.

CDR3 nucleotide sequence: TGTGCCAGCAGCTTGGGTGCTGGAGGGCCAAACTACTACGAGCAGTACTTC. It encodes CASSLGAGGPNYYEQYF. The chain joins TRBV7-9 to TRBJ2-7; D possibly corresponds to TRBD2 (6 bases). Deletions cut 3 bases from V and 3 bases from J, with 21 bases between. The CDR3 is 17 residues long. In germline, CDR1 is SEHNR, CDR2 FQNEAQ (reference sequence).